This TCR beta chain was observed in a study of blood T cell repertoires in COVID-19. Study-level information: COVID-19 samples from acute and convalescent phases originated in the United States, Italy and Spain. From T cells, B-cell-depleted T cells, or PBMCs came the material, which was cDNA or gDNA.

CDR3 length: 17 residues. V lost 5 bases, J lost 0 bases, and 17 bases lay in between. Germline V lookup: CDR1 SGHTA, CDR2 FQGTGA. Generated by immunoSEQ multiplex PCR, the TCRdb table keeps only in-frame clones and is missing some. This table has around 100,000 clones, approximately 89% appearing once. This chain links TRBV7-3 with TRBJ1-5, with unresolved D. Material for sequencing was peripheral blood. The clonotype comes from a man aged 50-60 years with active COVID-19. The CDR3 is CASSPWAAPYSNQPQHF. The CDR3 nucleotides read TGTGCCAGCAGCCCCTGGGCAGCCCCCTATAGCAATCAGCCCCAGCATTTT.